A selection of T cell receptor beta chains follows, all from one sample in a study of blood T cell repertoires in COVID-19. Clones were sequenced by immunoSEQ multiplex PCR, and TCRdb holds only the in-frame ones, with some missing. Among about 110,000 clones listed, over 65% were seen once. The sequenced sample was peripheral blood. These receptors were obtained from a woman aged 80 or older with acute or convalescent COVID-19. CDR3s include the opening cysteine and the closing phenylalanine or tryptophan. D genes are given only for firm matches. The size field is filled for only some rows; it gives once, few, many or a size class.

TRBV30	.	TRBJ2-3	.	TGTGCCTGGAGTGTAGGGGGACCCACAGATACGCAGTATTTT	CAWSVGGPTDTQYF
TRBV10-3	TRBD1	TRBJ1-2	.	TGTGCCATCAGTGAAGCCCGGGACAGGTCCCTTAACTATGGCTACACCTTC	CAISEARDRSLNYGYTF
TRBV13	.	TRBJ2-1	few	TGTGCCAGCAGCTTATTTTGGGGTCAGGGTTACAATGAGCAGTTCTTC	CASSLFWGQGYNEQFF
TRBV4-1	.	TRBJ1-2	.	TGCGCCAGCAGCCAAGATCATACAGGCCTTTCTAACTATGGCTACACCTTC	CASSQDHTGLSNYGYTF
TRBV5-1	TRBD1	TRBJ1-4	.	TGCGCCAGCAGCTATCGACAGGGGGATAATGAAAAACTGTTTTTT	CASSYRQGDNEKLFF
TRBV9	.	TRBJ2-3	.	TGTGCCAGCAGCGTGGACAGAAGCACAGATACGCAGTATTTT	CASSVDRSTDTQYF
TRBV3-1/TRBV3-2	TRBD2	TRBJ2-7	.	TGTGCCAGCAGCCAATCCCCGGGACTAGCGGGGGGGGAGCAGTACTTC	CASSQSPGLAGGEQYF
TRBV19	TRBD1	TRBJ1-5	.	TGTGCCAGTAGTATAGCAATACAGGGGTCGGGCAATCAGCCCCAGCATTTT	CASSIAIQGSGNQPQHF
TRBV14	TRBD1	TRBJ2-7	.	TGTGCCAGCAGCTCCCGGACAGGGAGCTACGAGCAGTACTTC	CASSSRTGSYEQYF
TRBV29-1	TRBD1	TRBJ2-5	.	TGCAGCGTCGCATCCGGGACAGGGGGTAGGGAGACCCAGTACTTC	CSVASGTGGRETQYF